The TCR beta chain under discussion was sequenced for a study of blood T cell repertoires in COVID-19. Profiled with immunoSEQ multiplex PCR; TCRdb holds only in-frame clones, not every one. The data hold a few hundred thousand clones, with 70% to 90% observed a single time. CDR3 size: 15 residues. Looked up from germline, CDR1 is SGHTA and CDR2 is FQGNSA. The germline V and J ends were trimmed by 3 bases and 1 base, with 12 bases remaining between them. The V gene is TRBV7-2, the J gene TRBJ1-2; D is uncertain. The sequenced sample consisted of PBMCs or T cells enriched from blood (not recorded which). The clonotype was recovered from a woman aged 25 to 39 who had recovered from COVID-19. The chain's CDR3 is CASSLVQVHNYGYTF. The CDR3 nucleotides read TGTGCCAGCAGCTTGGTTCAGGTCCATAACTATGGCTACACCTTC.